This T cell receptor beta chain was obtained from a study of blood T cell repertoires in COVID-19. The overall study: The United States, Italy and Spain supplied acute and convalescent COVID-19 samples.

Methods used by the authors: Reference gene primer amplification gave estimated nucleated cell counts. Assay used: immunoSEQ multiplex PCR; TCRdb lists only in-frame clones, some missing. D and trimming were read from the DNA, whereas the V and J calls and clone size are those reported in that table. This sample yields 150,000 to 200,000 clones, of which nearly 90% are seen a single time; 0.62% belongs to the top ten. The clonotype was recovered from a man between 50 and 59 years old with acute or convalescent COVID-19. The sample consisted of peripheral blood.

In nucleotides, the CDR3 is TGTGCCACCAGTGTACCGGGATTGGGCACAGATACGCAGTATTTT. Its translation: CATSVPGLGTDTQYF. The genes are TRBV24-1 and TRBJ2-3; TRBD2 might be the D (5 bases). This CDR3 spans 15 amino acids. V gave up 5 bases and J gave up 1 base, with 12 bases separating them. The germline V gene has CDR1 KGHDR and CDR2 SFDVKD.